The clone carrying this T cell receptor (beta chain) has just one count. Germline CDR1 ENHRY, CDR2 SYGVKD. V was shortened by 6 bases and J by 3 bases, with 15 bases between the two germline ends. The CDR3 runs to 14 residues. The data belong to a study of blood T cell repertoires in COVID-19. Only in-frame clones appear in the TCRdb table, and some are missing; sequencing was by immunoSEQ multiplex PCR. The repertoire has about 250,000 clones, about four fifths of them found once; the top ten carry under 4.5%. Sample: peripheral blood. The receptor was isolated from a man aged 50 to 59 with acute or convalescent COVID-19. The rearrangement uses TRBV10-3 and TRBJ2-7, with D tentatively TRBD2 (6 bases). The CDR3, as DNA: TGTGCCATCAGCCCCGCTAAGGGACTCTACGAGCAGTACTTC. This codes for CAISPAKGLYEQYF.